Listed below are T cell receptor beta chains from one sample, sequenced in a study of CD8 T cells in ankylosing spondylitis. TCRdb fed the 5' RACE reads into MiXCR, producing one record per CDR3 protein. This sample has over 600,000 distinct CDR3 sequences, with around 20% found just once. Source material: blood, either unsorted or a sorted T cell fraction (not recorded which). These receptors came from a male donor with ankylosing spondylitis. Each CDR3 is given with its conserved first and last residue. The order of the fields is V gene, clone size, D gene, J gene, CDR3 DNA, CDR3 protein. A D gene is named only where the DNA matches it firmly. Clone sizes are given selectively: once, few, many, or a class where the clone is expanded.

V gene: TRBV7-9; clone size: NA; D gene: NA; J gene: TRBJ2-1; CDR3 DNA: TGTGCCAGCAGCTGGACTAGGGGGGCGGAGTTCTTC; CDR3 protein: CASSWTRGAEFF
V gene: TRBV12-3/TRBV12-4; clone size: NA; D gene: TRBD1; J gene: TRBJ2-3; CDR3 DNA: TGTGCCAGCAGTTCAGGGGACAGGGGGCAGACAGATACGCAGTATTTT; CDR3 protein: CASSSGDRGQTDTQYF
V gene: TRBV12-3/TRBV12-4; clone size: NA; D gene: NA; J gene: TRBJ2-6; CDR3 DNA: TGTGCCAGCAGCCGAGGGGTAGGGCCCTCTGGGGCCAACGTCCTGACTTTC; CDR3 protein: CASSRGVGPSGANVLTF
V gene: TRBV20-1; clone size: NA; D gene: NA; J gene: TRBJ1-5; CDR3 DNA: TGCAGTGCTAGGGGGGCGTTGGGGTCGAGCAATCAGCCCCAGCATTTT; CDR3 protein: CSARGALGSSNQPQHF
V gene: TRBV12-3/TRBV12-4; clone size: NA; D gene: TRBD2; J gene: TRBJ2-3; CDR3 DNA: TGTGCCAGCAGCCGAGAGCGGGGGCAGCAGTATTTT; CDR3 protein: CASSRERGQQYF
V gene: TRBV7-3; clone size: few; D gene: NA; J gene: TRBJ1-3; CDR3 DNA: TGTGCCAGCAGCCCCCCCTCTGGAAACACCATATATTTT; CDR3 protein: CASSPPSGNTIYF
V gene: TRBV11-2; clone size: NA; D gene: NA; J gene: TRBJ2-1; CDR3 DNA: TGTGCCAGCAGCTTACGCGTTGAGCAGTTCTTC; CDR3 protein: CASSLRVEQFF
V gene: TRBV5-6; clone size: few; D gene: TRBD1; J gene: TRBJ2-6; CDR3 DNA: TGTGCCAGCAGCTTGGTCAGGGGGAGTGGGGCCAACGTCCTGACTTTC; CDR3 protein: CASSLVRGSGANVLTF
V gene: TRBV7-2; clone size: NA; D gene: TRBD1; J gene: TRBJ2-1; CDR3 DNA: TGTGCCAGCAGCTTTTGGACAGGGCTCGGCAATGAGCAGTTCTTC; CDR3 protein: CASSFWTGLGNEQFF
V gene: TRBV7-8; clone size: NA; D gene: NA; J gene: TRBJ1-4; CDR3 DNA: TGTGCCAGCAGCCATCCAGACGGGGTAACGACTAATGAAAAACTGTTTTTT; CDR3 protein: CASSHPDGVTTNEKLFF
V gene: TRBV4-1; clone size: NA; D gene: TRBD2; J gene: TRBJ2-2; CDR3 DNA: TGCGCCAGCAGGGGACTAGCGGGGGGGCCATACGGGGAGCTGTTTTTT; CDR3 protein: CASRGLAGGPYGELFF
V gene: TRBV2; clone size: few; D gene: NA; J gene: TRBJ1-4; CDR3 DNA: TGTGCCAGCATCGGAAGGGCTTCAAATGAAAAACTGTTTTTT; CDR3 protein: CASIGRASNEKLFF
V gene: TRBV28; clone size: few; D gene: NA; J gene: TRBJ2-1; CDR3 DNA: TGTGCCAGCAGTTTACGCCAACAGGGATGGGATGAGCAGTTCTTC; CDR3 protein: CASSLRQQGWDEQFF
V gene: TRBV5-1; clone size: NA; D gene: NA; J gene: TRBJ2-1; CDR3 DNA: TGCGCCAGCAGCTTGGGGCCAGAGTCCTACAATGAGCAGTTCTTC; CDR3 protein: CASSLGPESYNEQFF
V gene: TRBV20-1; clone size: few; D gene: TRBD2; J gene: TRBJ2-5; CDR3 DNA: TGCAGTGCTAGAGTACTAGCGGGAGGTTACCAAGAGACCCAGTACTTC; CDR3 protein: CSARVLAGGYQETQYF
V gene: TRBV7-3; clone size: NA; D gene: NA; J gene: TRBJ2-1; CDR3 DNA: TGTGCCAGCAGCTTTGACACCCGGGGGGAGCAGTTCTTC; CDR3 protein: CASSFDTRGEQFF
V gene: TRBV5-1; clone size: few; D gene: NA; J gene: TRBJ1-2; CDR3 DNA: TGCGCCAGCAGCCCTACCGCCGACAGCGGCTATGGCTACACCTTC; CDR3 protein: CASSPTADSGYGYTF
V gene: TRBV5-6; clone size: few; D gene: NA; J gene: TRBJ1-1; CDR3 DNA: TGTGCCAGCAGCTTGGGTAGTTCCCACACTGAAGCTTTCTTT; CDR3 protein: CASSLGSSHTEAFF
V gene: TRBV6-1; clone size: NA; D gene: NA; J gene: TRBJ2-7; CDR3 DNA: TGTGCCAGCAGCGCTACCTGGACAGCCAGCTCCTACGAGCAGTACTTC; CDR3 protein: CASSATWTASSYEQYF
V gene: TRBV5-6; clone size: few; D gene: NA; J gene: TRBJ2-1; CDR3 DNA: TGTGCCAGCAGCCCAATAGGGTTTACCTACAATGAGCAGTTCTTC; CDR3 protein: CASSPIGFTYNEQFF
V gene: TRBV9; clone size: few; D gene: NA; J gene: TRBJ2-3; CDR3 DNA: TGTGCCAGCAGCGTATCGGGAGTCCCCACAGATACGCAGTATTTT; CDR3 protein: CASSVSGVPTDTQYF
V gene: TRBV11-2; clone size: many; D gene: NA; J gene: TRBJ1-2; CDR3 DNA: TGTGCCAGCAGCTTAGATCTCTGGGGGGGCGGCTACACCTTC; CDR3 protein: CASSLDLWGGGYTF
V gene: TRBV6-2/TRBV6-3; clone size: NA; D gene: NA; J gene: TRBJ2-1; CDR3 DNA: TGTGCCAGCACCCCACGAGCGGAATACAATGAGCAGTTCTTC; CDR3 protein: CASTPRAEYNEQFF
V gene: TRBV20-1; clone size: NA; D gene: TRBD2; J gene: TRBJ2-1; CDR3 DNA: TGCAGTGGTAGAGATTGGTCCGGACTAGCGGGCTCCTACAATGAGCAGTTCTTC; CDR3 protein: CSGRDWSGLAGSYNEQFF
V gene: TRBV5-1; clone size: NA; D gene: TRBD2; J gene: TRBJ2-7; CDR3 DNA: TGCGCCAGCAGCTCAATAGCGGGAGGCCCCTACGAGCAGTACTTC; CDR3 protein: CASSSIAGGPYEQYF
V gene: TRBV20-1; clone size: few; D gene: TRBD1; J gene: TRBJ1-1; CDR3 DNA: TGCAGTGCTAGACGCCCGGGACAGGGCACTGAAGCTTTCTTT; CDR3 protein: CSARRPGQGTEAFF
V gene: TRBV4-1; clone size: NA; D gene: NA; J gene: TRBJ1-1; CDR3 DNA: TGCGCCAGCAGCCAAGAGGTCCTCGGAAGGAACACTGAAGCTTTCTTT; CDR3 protein: CASSQEVLGRNTEAFF
V gene: TRBV7-3; clone size: few; D gene: TRBD2; J gene: TRBJ2-1; CDR3 DNA: TGTGCCAGCAGCCAACGACTAGCACAATACAATGAGCAGTTCTTC; CDR3 protein: CASSQRLAQYNEQFF
V gene: TRBV29-1; clone size: NA; D gene: TRBD2; J gene: TRBJ2-1; CDR3 DNA: TGCAGCGTAGACGCCGGACTAGCGAATGAGCAGTTCTTC; CDR3 protein: CSVDAGLANEQFF
V gene: TRBV5-1; clone size: few; D gene: TRBD1; J gene: TRBJ2-1; CDR3 DNA: TGCGCCAGCAGTCAACCGGGACAGGGTGGTGTCCTAGTTAGGAATGAGCAGTTCTTC; CDR3 protein: CASSQPGQGGVLVRNEQFF
V gene: TRBV21-1; clone size: few; D gene: NA; J gene: TRBJ1-4; CDR3 DNA: TGTGCCAGCAGAAGACGTGCGGAAGAAAAACTGTTTTTT; CDR3 protein: CASRRRAEEKLFF
V gene: TRBV29-1; clone size: NA; D gene: TRBD1; J gene: TRBJ2-6; CDR3 DNA: TGCAGCGTCGACCTCGGACAGGGGGTAACTGGGGCCAACGTCCTGACTTTC; CDR3 protein: CSVDLGQGVTGANVLTF
V gene: TRBV7-2; clone size: few; D gene: TRBD2; J gene: TRBJ2-3; CDR3 DNA: TGTGCCAGCAGCACTACTAGCGGGAGTGCAGATACGCAGTATTTT; CDR3 protein: CASSTTSGSADTQYF
V gene: TRBV9; clone size: few; D gene: TRBD2; J gene: TRBJ2-1; CDR3 DNA: TGTGCCAGCAGCGCAAGCGGGGGGCCCTACAATGAGCAGTTCTTC; CDR3 protein: CASSASGGPYNEQFF
V gene: TRBV5-1; clone size: NA; D gene: TRBD1; J gene: TRBJ2-2; CDR3 DNA: TGCGCCAGCAGCTCGGCCAGGGGGCTGAGGTCCGGGGAGCTGTTTTTT; CDR3 protein: CASSSARGLRSGELFF